Listed below are T cell receptor beta chains from one sample, sequenced in a study of blood T cell repertoires in COVID-19. Assay: immunoSEQ multiplex PCR; the TCRdb copy retains only in-frame clones and omits some. The data hold about 250,000 clones, with about nine tenths observed a single time. The sample taken for sequencing was peripheral blood. These receptors all stem from a woman in her twenties or thirties with active or convalescent COVID-19. Both conserved end residues are part of each CDR3. The D gene is left open where the match is weak. Clone sizes are given selectively: once, few, many, or a class where the clone is expanded.

- - TRBJ2-7 TRBV27 TGTGCCAGCAGTCGGACCGGAAGGAGGGACTCCTACGAGCAGTACTTC CASSRTGRRDSYEQYF
TRBD1 - TRBJ1-6 TRBV5-1 TGCGCCAGCAGCCCTACCGGGACAGGGGGTAATTCACCCCTCCACTTT CASSPTGTGGNSPLHF
- - TRBJ1-6 TRBV7-2 TGTGCCAGCAGCTCGAGGTGGGGCCTACCCCTCCACTTT CASSSRWGLPLHF
TRBD1 - TRBJ1-2 TRBV28 TGTGCCAGCAGTTTAGGGACAGGGAATCTCTATGGCTACACCTTC CASSLGTGNLYGYTF
- - TRBJ2-1 TRBV4-3 TGCGCCAGCAGCCAAGGCGTAAGCGGGCAAACCCTCAATGAGCAGTTCTTC CASSQGVSGQTLNEQFF
TRBD1 - TRBJ1-2 TRBV27 TGTGCCAGCAGTCCACAGGGGCGCCTAGGGTATGGCTACACCTTC CASSPQGRLGYGYTF
TRBD1 - TRBJ2-7 TRBV7-9 TGTGCCAGCAGCCCGGACAGGGGCGGTATCTACGAGCAGTACTTC CASSPDRGGIYEQYF
- - TRBJ1-5 TRBV28 TGTGCCAGCACCTTGCTTTCGGAGGGGAATAATCAGCCCCAGCATTTT CASTLLSEGNNQPQHF
- - TRBJ2-2 TRBV18 TGTGCCAGCTCACCAATGGGGGCAGGCACCGGGGAGCTGTTTTTT CASSPMGAGTGELFF
- - TRBJ2-4 TRBV6-2/TRBV6-3 TGTGCCAGCAGTTACGCCCCCCACGGGATACTAGCCAAAAACATTCAGTACTTC CASSYAPHGILAKNIQYF
TRBD2 - TRBJ2-5 TRBV5-4 TGTGCCAGCAGCTCCCCCGGGGGGACTGTGGAGACCCAGTACTTC CASSSPGGTVETQYF
TRBD2 - TRBJ2-3 TRBV27 TGTGCCAGCCGACTAGCGGGCTTCACAGATACGCAGTATTTT CASRLAGFTDTQYF
TRBD2 - TRBJ2-3 TRBV2 TGTGCCAGCAGCGGGACTAGCGGGCCCGGGGATACGCAGTATTTT CASSGTSGPGDTQYF
- - TRBJ1-2 TRBV9 TGTGCCAGCAGCGTTGACAGTTCTTATGGCTACACCTTC CASSVDSSYGYTF
- - TRBJ1-1 TRBV30 TGTGCCTGGAGTGAGCAGGACACTGAAGCTTTCTTT CAWSEQDTEAFF
- - TRBJ1-6 TRBV18 TGTGCCAGCTCATCTCATAATTCACCCCTCCACTTT CASSSHNSPLHF
- - TRBJ1-1 TRBV28 TGTGCCAGCAGTTTTCAAGTGGCCCTGGCCACTGAAGCTTTCTTT CASSFQVALATEAFF
- few TRBJ1-5 TRBV19 TGTGCCAGTACAACAGGTTATAGCAATCAGCCCCAGCATTTT CASTTGYSNQPQHF
- - TRBJ1-2 TRBV30 TGTGCCTGGACGGGACTGAGAAACTATGGCTACACCTTC CAWTGLRNYGYTF
- - TRBJ1-4 TRBV5-1 TGCGCCAGCAGCTTGGACAGCAAGAATGAAAAACTGTTTTTT CASSLDSKNEKLFF
- - TRBJ2-1 TRBV24-1 TGTGCCACCAGTGATCGGGGTTCCTACAATGAGCAGTTCTTC CATSDRGSYNEQFF
TRBD2 - TRBJ2-4 TRBV3-1/TRBV3-2 TGTGCCAGCAGTCTAGGACTAGCGGGGGATAGAGGCATTCAGTACTTC CASSLGLAGDRGIQYF
TRBD1 - TRBJ1-6 TRBV19 TGTGCCACGGGACAGGGGGGTGTTTCACCCCTCCACTTT CATGQGGVSPLHF
- - TRBJ2-2 TRBV27 TGTGCCAGCAGCCCCAATACCGGGGAGCTGTTTTTT CASSPNTGELFF
TRBD1 - TRBJ2-7 TRBV7-9 TGTGCCAGCAGCGTACAGGGGGCAACGTACGAGCAGTACTTC CASSVQGATYEQYF
TRBD1 - TRBJ1-6 TRBV5-1 TGCGCCAGCAGCCGGGAGGCAGGGGGCAATTCACCCCTCCACTTT CASSREAGGNSPLHF
TRBD1 - TRBJ1-1 TRBV2 TGTGCCAGCAAAAGGGTCAGGGGGGAGAACACTGAAGCTTTCTTT CASKRVRGENTEAFF